This T cell receptor (beta chain) was identified in a study of cytomegalovirus exposure and HLA in healthy donors. PCR used 60 Vbeta primers and 13 Jbeta primers. Libraries were prepared by immunoSEQ multiplex PCR; TCRdb keeps only in-frame clonotypes and omits some of them. This sample yields about 59,000 clones, of which roughly 77% are seen a single time; 6% to 7% belongs to the top ten. The germline CDR1 and CDR2 sequences are GTSNPN and SVGIG (reference sequence). The CDR3 consists of 13 residues. Trimming took 7 bases from V and 7 from J, leaving 20 bases between them. The TCR was taken from a man aged 25-45 years in good health and CMV-seropositive. This rearrangement joins TRBV30 to TRBJ2-7, with D possibly being TRBD1 (6 bases). Sequencing was performed on PBMCs. In DNA form, the CDR3 reads TGTGCCTTCCGTCCGGGACACTGGCAGGAGCAGTACTTC. This gives the protein CAFRPGHWQEQYF. Variable domain in full (rest from reference TRBV30 and TRBJ2-7): SQTIHQWPATLVQPVGSPLSLECTVEGTSNPNLYWYRQAAGRGLQLLFYSVGIGQISSEVPQNLSASRPQDRQFILSSKKLLLSDSGFYLCAFRPGHWQEQYFGPGTRLTVT.